At least ten counts were recorded for the clone carrying this T cell receptor beta chain. Antigen unknown. This specimen belongs to a study of Graves' ophthalmopathy and Graves' hyperthyroidism. Findings of the study overall: Blood also carried most expanded thyroid clonotypes exceeding 0.001 frequency. Sensitivity of over 60% and specificity of 72% to 80% were achieved by the model that predicted ophthalmopathy progression.

Trimming cost V 6 bases and J 1 base, with 18 bases left between them. The length of the CDR3 is 17 residues. CDR1 is SGHTA, CDR2 FQGNSA, per germline. Participants with hyperthyroidism, aged 18 to 65, were newly diagnosed with under 2 months' duration. Clinical symptoms and serum thyroxine were used for diagnosis; TRAb, thyroid ultrasound and orbital computed tomography were also relied on. Scientists amplified the TCR beta CDR3 regions from RNA transcripts. HTBI-primed first-round RT-PCR preceded second-round multiplex PCR. Each CDR3 protein gets one entry after TCRdb re-called the multiplex PCR reads with MiXCR. The table has over a million distinct CDR3 sequences, about 35% seen once; the top ten hold approximately 10%.

The source is an adult man with Graves' hyperthyroidism. The gene calls are TRBV7-2 and TRBJ2-2; D may be TRBD1 (5 bases). The material sequenced was peripheral blood or thyroid tissue (not recorded which). The CDR3 sequence is CASSYIPSTGNTGELFF. The CDR3 region has the DNA TGTGCCAGCAGTTATATACCATCTACAGGGAACACCGGGGAGCTGTTTTTT.